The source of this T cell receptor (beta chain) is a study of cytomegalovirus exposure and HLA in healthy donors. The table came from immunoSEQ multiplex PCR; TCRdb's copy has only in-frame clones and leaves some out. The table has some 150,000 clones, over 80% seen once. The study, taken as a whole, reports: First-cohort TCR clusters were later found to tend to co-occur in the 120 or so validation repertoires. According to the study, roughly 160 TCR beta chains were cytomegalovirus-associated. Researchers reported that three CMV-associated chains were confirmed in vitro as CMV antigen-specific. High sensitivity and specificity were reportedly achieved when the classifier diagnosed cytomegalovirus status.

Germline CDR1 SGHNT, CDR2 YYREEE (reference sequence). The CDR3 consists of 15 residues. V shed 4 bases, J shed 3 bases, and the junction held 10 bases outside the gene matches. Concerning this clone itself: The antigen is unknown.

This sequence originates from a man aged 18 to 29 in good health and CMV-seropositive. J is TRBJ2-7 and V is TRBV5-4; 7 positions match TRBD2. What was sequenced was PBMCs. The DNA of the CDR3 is TGTGCCAGCAGCCCCGGGCTAGCGGACTTCTACGAGCAGTACTTC. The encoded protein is CASSPGLADFYEQYF.